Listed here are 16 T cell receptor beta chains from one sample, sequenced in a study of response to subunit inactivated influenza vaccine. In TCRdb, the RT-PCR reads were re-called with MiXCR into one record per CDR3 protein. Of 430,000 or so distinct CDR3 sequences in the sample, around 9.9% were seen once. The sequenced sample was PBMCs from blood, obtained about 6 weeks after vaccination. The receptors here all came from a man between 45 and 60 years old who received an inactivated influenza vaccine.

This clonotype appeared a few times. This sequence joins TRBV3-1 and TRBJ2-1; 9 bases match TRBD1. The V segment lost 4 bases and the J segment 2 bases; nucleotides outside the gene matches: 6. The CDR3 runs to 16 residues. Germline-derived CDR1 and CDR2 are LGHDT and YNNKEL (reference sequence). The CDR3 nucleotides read TGTGCCAGCAGCCCCTCGACAGGGGGTACCTACAATGAGCAGTTCTTC. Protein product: CASSPSTGGTYNEQFF.

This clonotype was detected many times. This CDR3 is CASSFLGGTGELFF. For the CDR3, the DNA is TGTGCCAGCAGTTTTCTAGGGGGTACCGGGGAGCTGTTTTTT. The V gene is TRBV12-3 or TRBV12-4, the J gene TRBJ2-2, with D perhaps matching TRBD1 (6 bases). The CDR3 contains 14 residues. Trimming removed 3 bases at V and 5 bases at J, with 10 bases between.

This chain's CDR3 is CSAREDRGQQPQHF. CDR3 coding DNA: TGCAGTGCTAGAGAGGACAGGGGGCAACAGCCCCAGCATTTT. The chain uses TRBV20-1 and TRBJ1-5; 11 positions agree with TRBD1. Trimming took 0 bases from V and 7 from J; bases not matched to a gene: 2. The CDR3 is 14 amino acids. CDR1 and CDR2 from the germline V gene are DFQATT and SNEGSKA (reference sequence).

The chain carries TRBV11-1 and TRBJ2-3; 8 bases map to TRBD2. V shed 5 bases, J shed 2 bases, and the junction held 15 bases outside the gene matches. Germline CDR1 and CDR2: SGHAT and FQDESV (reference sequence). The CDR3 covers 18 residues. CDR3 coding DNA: TGTGCCAGCAGCCGCGGACTAGCCGCACCGTTTCTCACAGATACGCAGTATTTT. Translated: CASSRGLAAPFLTDTQYF.

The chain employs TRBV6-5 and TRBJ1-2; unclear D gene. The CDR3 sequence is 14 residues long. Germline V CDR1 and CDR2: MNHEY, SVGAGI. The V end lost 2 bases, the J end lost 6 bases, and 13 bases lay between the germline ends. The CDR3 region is CASSYHGGGNGYTF. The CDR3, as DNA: TGTGCCAGCAGTTACCACGGAGGCGGGAATGGCTACACCTTC.

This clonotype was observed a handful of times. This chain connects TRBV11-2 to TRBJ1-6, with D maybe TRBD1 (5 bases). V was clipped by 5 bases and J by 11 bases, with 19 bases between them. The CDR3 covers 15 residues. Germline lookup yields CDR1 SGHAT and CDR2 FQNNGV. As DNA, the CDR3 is TGTGCCAGCAGCCCTTTCGAAGGGGAGGGTGCACCCCTCCACTTT. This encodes CASSPFEGEGAPLHF.

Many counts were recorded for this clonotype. The CDR3, as DNA: TGTGCCAGCAGTTCCCACAGGGTGGTGACCCAGTACTTC. Its translation: CASSSHRVVTQYF. V gene TRBV12-3 or TRBV12-4 combines with J gene TRBJ2-5; possible D gene TRBD1, 6 bases. With 4 bases removed from V and 7 bases from J, the gap between germline ends came to 13 bases. The CDR3 has 13 residues.

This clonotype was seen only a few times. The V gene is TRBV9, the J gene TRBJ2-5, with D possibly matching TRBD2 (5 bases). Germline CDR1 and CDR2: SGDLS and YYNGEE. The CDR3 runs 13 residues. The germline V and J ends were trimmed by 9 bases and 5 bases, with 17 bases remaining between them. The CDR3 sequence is CAIARPGKETQYF. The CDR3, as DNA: TGTGCCATCGCACGACCGGGGAAGGAGACCCAGTACTTC. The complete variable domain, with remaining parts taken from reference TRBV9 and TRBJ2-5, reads DSGVTQTPKHLITATGQRVTLRCSPRSGDLSVYWYQQSLDQGLQFLIQYYNGEERAKGNILERFSAQQFPDLHSELNLSSLELGDSALYFCAIARPGKETQYFGPGTRLLVL.

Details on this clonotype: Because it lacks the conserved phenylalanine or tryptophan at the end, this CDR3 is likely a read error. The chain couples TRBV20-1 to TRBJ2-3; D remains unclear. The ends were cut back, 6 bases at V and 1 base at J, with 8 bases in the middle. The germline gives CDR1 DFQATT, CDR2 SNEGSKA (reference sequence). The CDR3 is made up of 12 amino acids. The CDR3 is CSAGWGTDTQYY. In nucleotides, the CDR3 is TGCAGTGCGGGCTGGGGCACAGATACGCAGTATTAT.

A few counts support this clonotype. As DNA, the CDR3 is TGTGCCAGCAGCGTAGAATCGGGACAGGGCTGGTACGAGCAGTACTTC. This sequence encodes CASSVESGQGWYEQYF. This chain connects TRBV9 to TRBJ2-7; 9 bases match TRBD1. Unmatched junction bases numbered 8, after V lost 0 bases and J lost 4 bases. The CDR3 is 16 amino acids. Looked up from germline, CDR1 is SGDLS and CDR2 is YYNGEE. The complete variable domain, with remaining parts taken from reference TRBV9 and TRBJ2-7, reads DSGVTQTPKHLITATGQRVTLRCSPRSGDLSVYWYQQSLDQGLQFLIQYYNGEERAKGNILERFSAQQFPDLHSELNLSSLELGDSALYFCASSVESGQGWYEQYFGPGTRLTVT.

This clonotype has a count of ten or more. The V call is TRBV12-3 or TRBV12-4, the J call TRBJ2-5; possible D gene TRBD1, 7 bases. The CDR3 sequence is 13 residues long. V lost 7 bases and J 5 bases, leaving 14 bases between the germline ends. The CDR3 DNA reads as TGTGCCAGCAACAGCAGGGGGGAGGAGACCCAGTACTTC. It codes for CASNSRGEETQYF.

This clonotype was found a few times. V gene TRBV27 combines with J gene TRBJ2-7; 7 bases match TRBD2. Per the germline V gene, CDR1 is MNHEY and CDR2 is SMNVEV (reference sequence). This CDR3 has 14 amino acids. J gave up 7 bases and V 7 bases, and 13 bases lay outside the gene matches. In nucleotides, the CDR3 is TGTGCCAGCATTGGGCGGGAGTCCCTGGGTGAGCAGTACTTC. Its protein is CASIGRESLGEQYF.

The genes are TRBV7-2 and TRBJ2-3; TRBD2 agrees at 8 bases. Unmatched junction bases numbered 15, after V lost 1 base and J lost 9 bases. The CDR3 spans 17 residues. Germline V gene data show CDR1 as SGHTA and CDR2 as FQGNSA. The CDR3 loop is CASSLVFSTSGGGTQYF. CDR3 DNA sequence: TGTGCCAGCAGCTTAGTTTTTAGTACTAGCGGCGGGGGAACGCAGTATTTT.

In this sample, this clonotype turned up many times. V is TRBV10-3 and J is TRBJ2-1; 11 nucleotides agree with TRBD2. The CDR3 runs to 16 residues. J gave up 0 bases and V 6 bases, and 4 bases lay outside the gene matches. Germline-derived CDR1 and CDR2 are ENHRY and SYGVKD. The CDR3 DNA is TGTGCCATCAGCCGACTAGCGGGGAGCTCCTACAATGAGCAGTTCTTC. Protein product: CAISRLAGSSYNEQFF.

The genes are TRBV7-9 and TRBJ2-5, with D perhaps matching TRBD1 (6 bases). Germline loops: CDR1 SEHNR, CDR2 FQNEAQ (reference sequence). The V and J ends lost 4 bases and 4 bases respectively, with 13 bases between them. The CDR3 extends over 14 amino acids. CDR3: CASSWTPGAETQYF. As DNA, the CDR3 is TGTGCCAGCAGCTGGACCCCAGGGGCAGAGACCCAGTACTTC.

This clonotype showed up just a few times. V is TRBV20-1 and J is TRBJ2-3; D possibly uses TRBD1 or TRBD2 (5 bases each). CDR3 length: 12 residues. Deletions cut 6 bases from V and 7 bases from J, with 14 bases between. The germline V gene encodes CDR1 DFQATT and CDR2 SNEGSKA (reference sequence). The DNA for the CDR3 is TGCAGTGCCATTCCGGGACCAAATACGCAGTATTTT. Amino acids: CSAIPGPNTQYF.